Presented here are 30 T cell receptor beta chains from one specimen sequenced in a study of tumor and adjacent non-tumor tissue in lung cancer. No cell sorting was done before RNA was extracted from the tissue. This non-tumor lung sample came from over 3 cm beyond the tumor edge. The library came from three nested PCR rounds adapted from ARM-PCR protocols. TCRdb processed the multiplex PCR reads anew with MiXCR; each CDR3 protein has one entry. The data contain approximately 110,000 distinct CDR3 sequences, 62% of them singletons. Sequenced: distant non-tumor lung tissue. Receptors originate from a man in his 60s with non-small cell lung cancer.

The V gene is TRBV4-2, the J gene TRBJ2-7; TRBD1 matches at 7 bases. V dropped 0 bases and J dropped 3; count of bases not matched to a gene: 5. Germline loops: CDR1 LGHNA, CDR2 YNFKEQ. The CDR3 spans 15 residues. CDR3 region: CASSQEGDSYYEQYF. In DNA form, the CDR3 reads TGTGCCAGCAGCCAAGAGGGGGACAGTTACTACGAGCAGTACTTC.

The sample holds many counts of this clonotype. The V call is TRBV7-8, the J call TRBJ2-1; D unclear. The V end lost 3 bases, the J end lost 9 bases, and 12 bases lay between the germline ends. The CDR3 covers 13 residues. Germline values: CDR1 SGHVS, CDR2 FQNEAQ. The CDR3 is CASSLRLAFEQFF. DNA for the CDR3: TGTGCCAGCAGCTTGCGACTCGCGTTTGAGCAGTTCTTC.

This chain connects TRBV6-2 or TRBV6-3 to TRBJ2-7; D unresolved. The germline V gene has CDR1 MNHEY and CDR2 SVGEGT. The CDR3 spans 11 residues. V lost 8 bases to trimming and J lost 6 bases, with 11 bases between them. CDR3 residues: CASQHMGEQYF. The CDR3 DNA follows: TGTGCCAGCCAGCATATGGGCGAGCAGTACTTC.

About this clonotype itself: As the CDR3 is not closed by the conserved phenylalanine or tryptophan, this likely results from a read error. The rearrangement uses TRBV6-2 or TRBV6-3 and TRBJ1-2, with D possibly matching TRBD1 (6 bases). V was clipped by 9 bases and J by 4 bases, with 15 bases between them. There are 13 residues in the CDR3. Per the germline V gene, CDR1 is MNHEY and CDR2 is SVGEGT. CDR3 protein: CASTSTGIYGYTI. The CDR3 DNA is TGTGCCAGTACCTCAACAGGGATCTATGGCTACACCATC.

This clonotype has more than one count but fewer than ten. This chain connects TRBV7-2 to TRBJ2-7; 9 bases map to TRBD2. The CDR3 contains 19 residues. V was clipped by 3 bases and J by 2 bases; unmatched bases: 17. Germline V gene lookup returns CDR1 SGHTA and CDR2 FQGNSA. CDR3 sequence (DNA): TGTGCCAGCAGCTTGGCCCCGGGGGTAGCGGGAGCGCGCACCTACGAGCAGTACTTC. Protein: CASSLAPGVAGARTYEQYF.

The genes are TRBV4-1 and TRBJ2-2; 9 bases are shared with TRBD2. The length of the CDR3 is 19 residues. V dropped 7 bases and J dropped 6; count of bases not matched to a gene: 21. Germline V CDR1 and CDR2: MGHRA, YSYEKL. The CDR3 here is CASTLRIHTGTSISGELFF. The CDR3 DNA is TGCGCCAGCACCCTTAGGATACACACCGGGACTAGCATCTCCGGGGAGCTGTTTTTT.

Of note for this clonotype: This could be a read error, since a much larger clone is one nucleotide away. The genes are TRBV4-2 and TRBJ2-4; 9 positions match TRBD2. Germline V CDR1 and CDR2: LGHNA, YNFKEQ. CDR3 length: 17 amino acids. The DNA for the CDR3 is TGTGCCACCAGCCAAGTGTCTAGCGGGATAGCCAAAAACATTCAGTACTTC. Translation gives CATSQVSSGIAKNIQYF.

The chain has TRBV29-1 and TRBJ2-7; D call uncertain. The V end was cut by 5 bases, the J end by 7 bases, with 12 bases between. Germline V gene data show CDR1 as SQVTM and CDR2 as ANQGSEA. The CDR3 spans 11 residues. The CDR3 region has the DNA TGCAGCGTTTATCTGGGCGTAGAGCAGTACTTC. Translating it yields CSVYLGVEQYF.

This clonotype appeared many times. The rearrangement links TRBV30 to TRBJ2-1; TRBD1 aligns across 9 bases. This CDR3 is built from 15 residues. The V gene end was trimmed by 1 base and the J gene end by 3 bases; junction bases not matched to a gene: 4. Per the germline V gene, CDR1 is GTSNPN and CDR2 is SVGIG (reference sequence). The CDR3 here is CAWSGDRASYNEQFF. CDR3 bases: TGTGCCTGGAGTGGGGACAGGGCGAGCTACAATGAGCAGTTCTTC. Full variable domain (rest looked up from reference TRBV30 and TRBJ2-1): SQTIHQWPATLVQPVGSPLSLECTVEGTSNPNLYWYRQAAGRGLQLLFYSVGIGQISSEVPQNLSASRPQDRQFILSSKKLLLSDSGFYLCAWSGDRASYNEQFFGPGTRLTVL.

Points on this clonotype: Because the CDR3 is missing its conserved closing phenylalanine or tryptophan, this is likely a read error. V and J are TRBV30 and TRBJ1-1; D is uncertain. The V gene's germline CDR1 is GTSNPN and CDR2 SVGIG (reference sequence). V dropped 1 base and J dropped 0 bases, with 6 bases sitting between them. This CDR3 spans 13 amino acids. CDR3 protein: CAWSGEMNTEAFI. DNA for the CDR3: TGTGCCTGGAGTGGGGAAATGAACACTGAAGCTTTCATT.

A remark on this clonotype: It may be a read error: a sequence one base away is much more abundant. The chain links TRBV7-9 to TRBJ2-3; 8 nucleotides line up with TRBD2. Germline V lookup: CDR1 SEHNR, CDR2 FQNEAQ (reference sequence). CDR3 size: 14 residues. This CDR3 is CAGSTGLAPDTQYF. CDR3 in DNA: TGTGCCGGCAGCACCGGACTAGCCCCAGATACGCAGTATTTT.

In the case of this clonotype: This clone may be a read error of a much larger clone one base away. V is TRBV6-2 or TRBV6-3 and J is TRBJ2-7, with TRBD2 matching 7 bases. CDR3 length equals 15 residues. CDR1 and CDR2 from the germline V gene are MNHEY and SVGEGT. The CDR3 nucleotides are TGTGCCAGCAGTTACTCAGGACTAGGATCCTACGAGCGGTACTTC. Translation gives CASSYSGLGSYERYF.

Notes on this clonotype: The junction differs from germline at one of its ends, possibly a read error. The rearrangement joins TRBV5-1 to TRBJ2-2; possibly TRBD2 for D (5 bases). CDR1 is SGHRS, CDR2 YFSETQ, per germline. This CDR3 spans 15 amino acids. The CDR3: CASSLAQHNTGEMFF. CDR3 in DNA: TGCGCCAGCAGCTTGGCGCAGCACAACACCGGGGAGATGTTTTTT. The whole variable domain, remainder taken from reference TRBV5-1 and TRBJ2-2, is KAGVTQTPRYLIKTRGQQVTLSCSPISGHRSVSWYQQTPGQGLQFLFEYFSETQRNKGNFPGRFSGRQFSNSRSEMNVSTLELGDSALYLCASSLAQHNTGEMFFGEGSRLTVL.

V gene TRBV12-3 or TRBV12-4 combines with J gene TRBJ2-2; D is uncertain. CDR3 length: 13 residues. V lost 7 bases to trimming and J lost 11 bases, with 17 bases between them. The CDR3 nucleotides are TGTGCCAGCAATTTGTGGCGACGCGGTGAGCTGTTTTTT. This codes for CASNLWRRGELFF.

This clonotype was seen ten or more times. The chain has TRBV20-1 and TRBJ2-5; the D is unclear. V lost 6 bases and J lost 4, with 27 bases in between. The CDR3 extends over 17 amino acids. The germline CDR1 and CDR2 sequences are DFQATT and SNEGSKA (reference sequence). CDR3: CSALDAASRLMGETQYF. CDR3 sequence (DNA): TGCAGTGCCCTGGATGCAGCATCCAGATTGATGGGAGAGACCCAGTACTTC.

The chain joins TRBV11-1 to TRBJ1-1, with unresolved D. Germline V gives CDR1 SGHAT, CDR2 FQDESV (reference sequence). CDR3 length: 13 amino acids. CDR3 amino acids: CVISSPPRAEAFF. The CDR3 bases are TGTGTCATCAGCTCGCCACCAAGGGCTGAAGCTTTCTTT.

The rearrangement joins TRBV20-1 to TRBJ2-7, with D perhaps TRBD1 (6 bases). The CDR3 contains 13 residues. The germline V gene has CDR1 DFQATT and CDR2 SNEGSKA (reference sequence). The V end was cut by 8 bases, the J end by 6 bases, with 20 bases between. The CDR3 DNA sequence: TGCAGTTTACAGGGACACAGCGCTACCGAGCAGTACTTC. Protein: CSLQGHSATEQYF.

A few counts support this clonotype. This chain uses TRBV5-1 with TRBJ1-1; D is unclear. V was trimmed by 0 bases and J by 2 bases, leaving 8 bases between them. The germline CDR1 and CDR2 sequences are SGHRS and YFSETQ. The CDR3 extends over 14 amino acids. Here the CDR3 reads CASSLEPNNTEAFF. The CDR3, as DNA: TGCGCCAGCAGCTTGGAACCTAATAACACTGAAGCTTTCTTT. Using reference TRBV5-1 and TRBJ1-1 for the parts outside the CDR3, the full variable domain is KAGVTQTPRYLIKTRGQQVTLSCSPISGHRSVSWYQQTPGQGLQFLFEYFSETQRNKGNFPGRFSGRQFSNSRSEMNVSTLELGDSALYLCASSLEPNNTEAFFGQGTRLTVV.

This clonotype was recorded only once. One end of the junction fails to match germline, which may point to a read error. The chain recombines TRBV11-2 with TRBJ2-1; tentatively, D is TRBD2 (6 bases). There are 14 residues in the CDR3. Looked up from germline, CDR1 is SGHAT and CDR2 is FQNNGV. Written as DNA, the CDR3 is TGTACCAGCAGCCGGACTAACGATTACAATGAGGAGTTCTTC. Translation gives CTSSRTNDYNEEFF.

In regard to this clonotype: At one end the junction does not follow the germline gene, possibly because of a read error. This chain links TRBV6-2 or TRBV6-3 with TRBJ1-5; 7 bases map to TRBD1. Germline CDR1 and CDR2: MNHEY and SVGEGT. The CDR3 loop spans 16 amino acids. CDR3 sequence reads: CASSPRTGFRNRPQHF. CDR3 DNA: TGTGCCAGCAGTCCCAGGACAGGATTTCGCAATCGGCCCCAGCATTTT.

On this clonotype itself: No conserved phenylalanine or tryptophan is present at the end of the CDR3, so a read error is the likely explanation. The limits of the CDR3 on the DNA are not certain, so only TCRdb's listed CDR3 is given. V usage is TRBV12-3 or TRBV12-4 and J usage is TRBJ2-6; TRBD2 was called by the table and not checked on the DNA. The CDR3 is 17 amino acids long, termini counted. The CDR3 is CASSLSGINSGANVPTL.

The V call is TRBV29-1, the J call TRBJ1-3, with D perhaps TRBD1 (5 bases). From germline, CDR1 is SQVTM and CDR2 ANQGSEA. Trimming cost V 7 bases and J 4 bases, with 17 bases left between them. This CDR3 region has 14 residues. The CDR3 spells CSADGGRPGNTIYF. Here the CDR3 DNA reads TGCAGCGCCGATGGGGGGAGGCCGGGAAACACCATATATTTT.

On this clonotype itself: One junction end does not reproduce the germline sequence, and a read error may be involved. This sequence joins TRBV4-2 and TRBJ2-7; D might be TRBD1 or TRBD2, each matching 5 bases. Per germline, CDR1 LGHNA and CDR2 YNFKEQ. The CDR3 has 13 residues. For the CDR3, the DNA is TGTGCCAGCAACCAAGATCGGGGCCGCGACCAGTACTTC. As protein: CASNQDRGRDQYF.

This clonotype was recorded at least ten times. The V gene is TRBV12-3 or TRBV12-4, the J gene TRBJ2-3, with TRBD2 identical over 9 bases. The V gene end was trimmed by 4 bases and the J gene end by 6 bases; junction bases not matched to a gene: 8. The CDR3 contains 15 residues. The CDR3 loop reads CASSSVGLAADTQYF. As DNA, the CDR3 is TGTGCCAGCAGTTCCGTGGGACTAGCAGCCGATACGCAGTATTTT.

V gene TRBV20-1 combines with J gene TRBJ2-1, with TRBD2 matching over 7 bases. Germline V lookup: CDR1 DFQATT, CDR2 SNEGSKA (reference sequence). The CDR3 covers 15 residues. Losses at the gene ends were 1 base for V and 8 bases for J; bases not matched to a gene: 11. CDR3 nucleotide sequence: TGCAGTGCTAGAGGGTTCGGGACTATATTCGATGAGCAGTTCTTC. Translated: CSARGFGTIFDEQFF.

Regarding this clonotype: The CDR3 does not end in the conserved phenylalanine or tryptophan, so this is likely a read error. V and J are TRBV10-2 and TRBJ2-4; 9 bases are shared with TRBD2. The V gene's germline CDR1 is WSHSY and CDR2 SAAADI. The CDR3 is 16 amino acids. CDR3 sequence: CASRGSGGLAKYIQYL. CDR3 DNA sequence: TGCGCCAGCAGGGGTAGCGGGGGCCTAGCCAAATACATTCAGTACTTA.

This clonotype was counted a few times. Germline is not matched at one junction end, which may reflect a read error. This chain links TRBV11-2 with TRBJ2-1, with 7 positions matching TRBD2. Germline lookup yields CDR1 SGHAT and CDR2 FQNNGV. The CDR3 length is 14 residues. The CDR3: CTSSSAGSYNEQFF. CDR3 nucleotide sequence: TGTACCAGCAGTTCAGCGGGAAGCTACAATGAGCAGTTCTTT.

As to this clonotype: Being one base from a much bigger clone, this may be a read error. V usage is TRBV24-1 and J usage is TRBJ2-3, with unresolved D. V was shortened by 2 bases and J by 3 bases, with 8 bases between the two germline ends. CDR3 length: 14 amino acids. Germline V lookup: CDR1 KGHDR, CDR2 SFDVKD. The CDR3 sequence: CATSDSWGTDTQYF. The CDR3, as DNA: TGTGCCACCAGTGATTCATGGGGAACAGATACGCAGTATTTT.

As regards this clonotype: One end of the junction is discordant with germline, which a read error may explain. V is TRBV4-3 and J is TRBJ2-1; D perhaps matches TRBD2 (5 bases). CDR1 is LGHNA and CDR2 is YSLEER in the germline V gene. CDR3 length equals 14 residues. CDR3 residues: CASNQEEGYNGQFF. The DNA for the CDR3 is TGCGCCAGCAACCAAGAAGAGGGCTACAATGGGCAGTTCTTC.

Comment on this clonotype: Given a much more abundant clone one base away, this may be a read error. CDR3 coding DNA: TGTGCCAGCACCGAGGACAGGCGAATATACGATCAGTACTTC. Translating it yields CASTEDRRIYDQYF. This chain links TRBV6-2 or TRBV6-3 with TRBJ2-7; 7 bases align to TRBD1. The CDR3 extends over 14 amino acids. In germline, CDR1 is MNHEY, CDR2 SVGEGT.